These 6 T cell receptor beta chains originate from one sample sequenced in a study of blood T cell repertoires in COVID-19. Some clones are missing from TCRdb's copy, which holds only in-frame ones; the method was immunoSEQ multiplex PCR. The table records 130,000 to 150,000 clones, approximately 86% of them present only once. The sample was peripheral blood. The receptor source for this set is a woman aged 50 to 60 with acute or convalescent COVID-19.

The V gene is TRBV29-1, the J gene TRBJ2-1, with no clear D. This CDR3 is 16 amino acids long. The V and J ends lost 6 bases and 8 bases respectively, with 26 bases between them. Germline V CDR1 and CDR2: SQVTM, ANQGSEA. The CDR3 DNA reads TGCAGCGTAACCGCTCCTGACTCGGCTAGTATGGATGAGCAGTTCTTC. Translating gives CSVTAPDSASMDEQFF.

Note on this clone: A junction end diverges from the germline sequence, so it may reflect a read error. The rearrangement links TRBV6-5 to TRBJ2-1; the D is unclear. This CDR3 has 14 amino acids. Germline V gene data show CDR1 as MNHEY and CDR2 as SVGAGI. CDR3 sequence: CASSPLGSSNEQFF. CDR3 nucleotide sequence: TGTGCCAGCAGTCCACTCGGGTCCTCCAATGAGCAGTTCTTC.

This CDR3 is CASSSDRQLTNSPLHF. CDR3 in DNA: TGCGCCAGCAGCTCCGACCGACAGTTAACTAATTCACCCCTCCACTTT. The V gene is TRBV5-1, the J gene TRBJ1-6; a weak D match, TRBD1 (5 bases). This CDR3 comprises 16 residues. V shed 3 bases and J shed 6 bases, with 16 bases lying between them. Germline-derived CDR1 and CDR2 are SGHRS and YFSETQ.

The chain combines TRBV19 with TRBJ1-5; D uncertain. The CDR3 covers 18 residues. Germline CDR1 LNHDA, CDR2 SQIVND (reference sequence). Trimming took 1 base from V and 1 from J, leaving 17 bases between them. The CDR3 is CASSIGGSHDSSNQPQHF. The CDR3 bases are TGTGCCAGTAGTATAGGCGGATCTCATGATTCGAGCAATCAGCCCCAGCATTTT.

The chain recombines TRBV11-2 with TRBJ1-2; D ambiguous. Looked up from germline, CDR1 is SGHAT and CDR2 is FQNNGV. The CDR3 spans 14 residues. Trimming removed 0 bases from V and 4 bases from J, with 9 bases in between. CDR3: CASSLEQISYGYTF. DNA for the CDR3: TGTGCCAGCAGCTTAGAACAGATCAGCTATGGCTACACCTTC.

This clone came up once. V gene TRBV5-6 combines with J gene TRBJ2-5; 11 bases are shared with TRBD2. This CDR3 is 15 amino acids long. The germline CDR1 and CDR2 sequences are SGHDT and YYEEEE. J lost 8 bases, V lost 0 bases, and 6 bases had no gene match. CDR3 protein: CASSLDPGTSGTQYF. Written as DNA, the CDR3 is TGTGCCAGCAGCTTGGATCCAGGGACTAGCGGAACCCAGTACTTC.